What follows are 9 T cell receptor beta chains derived from one specimen sequenced in a study of cytotoxic CD8 clonotypes in ibrutinib-treated CLL. This table comes from immunoSEQ multiplex PCR, and its TCRdb copy is limited to in-frame clones, with some not included. In the table there are about 200,000 clones, about four fifths of which are singletons. The sample consisted of PBMCs, taken after 12 months of ibrutinib treatment. The receptors originated from a human donor with chronic lymphocytic leukemia.

The chain couples TRBV10-3 to TRBJ2-4, with 8 bases that match TRBD1. This CDR3 spans 14 amino acids. V trimming: 4 bases; J trimming: 7 bases; junction bases outside the gene matches: 6. CDR1 is ENHRY, CDR2 SYGVKD, per germline. The CDR3: CAISARGPVNIQYF. Written as DNA, the CDR3 is TGTGCCATCAGTGCCAGGGGGCCGGTTAACATTCAGTACTTC.

V usage is TRBV19 and J usage is TRBJ1-2; perhaps TRBD1 as D (5 bases). There are 11 residues in the CDR3. Germline CDR1 LNHDA, CDR2 SQIVND (reference sequence). Trimming removed 5 bases from V and 4 bases from J, with 5 bases in between. The CDR3 here is CASSQGYGYTF. For the CDR3, the DNA is TGTGCCAGTAGTCAGGGCTATGGCTACACCTTC. The full variable domain, its missing parts supplied by reference TRBV19 and TRBJ1-2, is DGGITQSPKYLFRKEGQNVTLSCEQNLNHDAMYWYRQDPGQGLRLIYYSQIVNDFQKGDIAEGYSVSREKKESFPLTVTSAQKNPTAFYLCASSQGYGYTFGSGTRLTVV.

The J gene is TRBJ2-7, the V gene TRBV5-1; 7 bases map to TRBD2. The germline CDR1 and CDR2 sequences are SGHRS and YFSETQ. This CDR3 is built from 15 residues. Trimming at V came to 0 bases and at J to 5 bases, leaving 8 bases not matched to a gene. This CDR3 is CASSLVGGYGDEQYF. The CDR3 DNA sequence: TGCGCCAGCAGCTTGGTGGGGGGGTATGGCGACGAGCAGTACTTC.

V is TRBV6-6 and J is TRBJ2-5, with D possibly matching TRBD1 (5 bases). The V end lost 6 bases, the J end lost 7 bases, and 24 bases lay between the germline ends. Germline CDR1 reads MNHNY; CDR2 reads SVGAGI (reference sequence). The CDR3 totals 16 residues. CDR3 sequence reads: CASSPFVSGAPGTQYF. The CDR3, as DNA: TGTGCCAGCAGCCCTTTTGTTTCTGGGGCCCCCGGGACCCAGTACTTC.

The sample holds one count of this clone. V is TRBV18 and J is TRBJ1-5; D gene unclear. This CDR3 region has 16 residues. V lost 1 base and J 5 bases, leaving 15 bases between the germline ends. CDR1 and CDR2 from the germline V gene are KGHSH and LQKENI. The CDR3 DNA sequence: TGTGCCAGCTCACCACGAGTGGGAGGAGCGGATCAGCCCCAGCATTTT. Amino acids: CASSPRVGGADQPQHF.

The rearrangement joins TRBV2 to TRBJ2-7; 10 nucleotides match TRBD1. The CDR3 covers 14 residues. The germline CDR1 and CDR2 sequences are SNHLY and FYNNEI. V was pared by 5 bases and J by 4 bases, with 5 bases of the junction left unmatched. The DNA of the CDR3 is TGTGCCAGCAGTCCGCCGGGACAGGGGTACGAGCAGTACTTC. This sequence encodes CASSPPGQGYEQYF.

The sample holds a few counts of this clone. An end of the junction differs from the germline gene, which may be a read error. The chain carries TRBV6-1 and TRBJ2-5; D is perhaps TRBD2 (5 bases). Germline-derived CDR1 and CDR2 are MNHNS and SASEGT. CDR3 size: 11 residues. The CDR3 loop is CASSVKDFQDF. CDR3 DNA: TGTGCCAGCAGTGTTAAGGACTTCCAGGACTTC.

The chain joins TRBV7-9 to TRBJ2-1, with TRBD1 identical over 7 bases. This CDR3 contains 14 residues. With V trimmed by 5 bases and J by 1 base, 2 bases remained unmatched. Germline values: CDR1 SEHNR, CDR2 FQNEAQ (reference sequence). CDR3 sequence (DNA): TGTGCCAGCAGCCACAGGGGTTCCTACAATGAGCAGTTCTTC. Encoded protein: CASSHRGSYNEQFF.

This sequence joins TRBV5-1 and TRBJ1-1; 7 bases fit TRBD1. CDR3 length: 15 residues. Germline V lookup: CDR1 SGHRS, CDR2 YFSETQ. Trimming removed 5 bases from V and 2 bases from J; junction bases left unmatched: 9. CDR3 amino acids: CASSPHRGLNTEAFF. CDR3 nucleotides: TGCGCCAGCAGTCCCCATAGGGGGCTCAACACTGAAGCTTTCTTT.